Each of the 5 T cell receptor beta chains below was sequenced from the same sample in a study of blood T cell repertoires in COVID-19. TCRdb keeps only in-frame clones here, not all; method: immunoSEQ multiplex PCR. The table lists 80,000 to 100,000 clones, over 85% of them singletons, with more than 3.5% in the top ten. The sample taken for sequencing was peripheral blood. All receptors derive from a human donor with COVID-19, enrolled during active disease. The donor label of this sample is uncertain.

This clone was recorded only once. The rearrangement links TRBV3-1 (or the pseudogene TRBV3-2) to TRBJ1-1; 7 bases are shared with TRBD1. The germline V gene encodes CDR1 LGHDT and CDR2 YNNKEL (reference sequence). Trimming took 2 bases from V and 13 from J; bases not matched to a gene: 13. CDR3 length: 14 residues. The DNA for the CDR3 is TGTGCCAGCAGCCAACACGGGACAGCGACTAGAGGTTTCTTT. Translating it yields CASSQHGTATRGFF.

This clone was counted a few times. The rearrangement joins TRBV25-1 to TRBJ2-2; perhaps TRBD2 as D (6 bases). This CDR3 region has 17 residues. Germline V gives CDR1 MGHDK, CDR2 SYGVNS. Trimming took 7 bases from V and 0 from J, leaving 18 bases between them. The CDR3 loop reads CASTPLKEGSNTGELFF. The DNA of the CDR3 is TGTGCCAGCACCCCCCTGAAGGAGGGGTCGAACACCGGGGAGCTGTTTTTT. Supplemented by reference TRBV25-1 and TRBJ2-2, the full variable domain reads EADIYQTPRYLVIGTGKKITLECSQTMGHDKMYWYQQDPGMELHLIHYSYGVNSTEKGDLSSESTVSRIRTEHFPLTLESARPSHTSQYLCASTPLKEGSNTGELFFGEGSRLTVL.

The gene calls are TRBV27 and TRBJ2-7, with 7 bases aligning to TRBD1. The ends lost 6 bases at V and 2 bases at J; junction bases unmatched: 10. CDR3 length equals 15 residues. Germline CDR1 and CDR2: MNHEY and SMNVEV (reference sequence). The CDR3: CASSTSQGPTYEQYF. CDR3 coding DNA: TGTGCCAGCAGCACCTCACAGGGGCCTACCTACGAGCAGTACTTC.

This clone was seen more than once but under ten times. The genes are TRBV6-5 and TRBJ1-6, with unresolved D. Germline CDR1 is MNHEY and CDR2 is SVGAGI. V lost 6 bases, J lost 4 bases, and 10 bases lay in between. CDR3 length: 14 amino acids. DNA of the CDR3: TGTGCCAGCAGCGCTGGCCCTTATAATTCACCCCTCCACTTT. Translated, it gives CASSAGPYNSPLHF.

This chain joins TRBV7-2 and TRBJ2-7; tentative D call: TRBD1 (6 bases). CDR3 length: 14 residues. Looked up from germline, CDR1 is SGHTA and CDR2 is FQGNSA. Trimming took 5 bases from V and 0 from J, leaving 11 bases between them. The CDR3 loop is CASSQDRSSYEQYF. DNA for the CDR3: TGTGCCAGCAGCCAAGACAGGAGCTCCTACGAGCAGTACTTC.